The 31 T cell receptor beta chains presented below share a single source sample, sequenced in a study of vaccination effects on CD4 cells after COVID-19. Subsequent to 10 days of culture, CD4+ T cells were isolated. Participants were given two doses of BNT162b2 or mRNA-1273 vaccine. Their antigen targets remain unknown. This table comes from immunoSEQ multiplex PCR, and its TCRdb copy is limited to in-frame clones, with some not included. This sample has approximately 74,000 clones, with around 73% found just once. This specimen consisted of CD4+ T cells from PBMCs cultured without peptide, obtained after COVID-19 vaccination. The receptors derive from a human donor who received a COVID-19 vaccine.

The chain is built from TRBV11-2 and TRBJ1-1; D remains unclear. Germline CDR1 and CDR2: SGHAT and FQNNGV. The CDR3 covers 13 residues. V lost 3 bases and J 1 base, leaving 6 bases between the germline ends. CDR3 sequence: CASSFAANTEAFF. In DNA form, the CDR3 reads TGTGCCAGCAGCTTCGCAGCGAACACTGAAGCTTTCTTT. Variable domain in full (rest from reference TRBV11-2 and TRBJ1-1): EAGVAQSPRYKIIEKRQSVAFWCNPISGHATLYWYQQILGQGPKLLIQFQNNGVVDDSQLPKDRFSAERLKGVDSTLKIQPAKLEDSAVYLCASSFAANTEAFFGQGTRLTVV.

The gene calls are TRBV2 and TRBJ2-4; a weak D match, TRBD2 (5 bases). The CDR3 is 13 residues long. CDR1 SNHLY and CDR2 FYNNEI come from the germline V gene. V lost 3 bases and J 5 bases, leaving 8 bases between the germline ends. CDR3 nucleotide sequence: TGTGCCAGCAGTGACCGGGGAGAAAACATTCAGTACTTC. Translated: CASSDRGENIQYF.

The chain uses TRBV4-2 and TRBJ1-1; 8 positions match TRBD1. The germline V gene encodes CDR1 LGHNA and CDR2 YNFKEQ. V lost 3 bases and J lost 6; bases outside the gene matches: 12. The CDR3 spans 16 residues. The CDR3 reads CASSQVTGQEVPEAFF. CDR3 coding DNA: TGTGCCAGCAGCCAGGTTACGGGACAGGAGGTCCCTGAAGCTTTCTTT.

The rearrangement uses TRBV5-5 and TRBJ2-5; no firm D call. This CDR3 has 14 amino acids. Trimming took off 4 bases at V and 0 bases at J, with 10 bases between the two ends. Germline assignment: CDR1 SGHKS and CDR2 YYEKEE (reference sequence). The CDR3 sequence: CASSATQYQETQYF. The CDR3 DNA is TGTGCCAGCAGCGCCACACAATACCAAGAGACCCAGTACTTC.

CDR3 bases: TGTGCCAGCAGTGAAACCACATTGATTAAGAACACTGAAGCTTTCTTT. It codes for CASSETTLIKNTEAFF. V usage is TRBV2 and J usage is TRBJ1-1; D is unresolved. The CDR3 is made up of 16 amino acids. Trimming took 2 bases from V and 1 from J, leaving 14 bases between them. Per germline, CDR1 SNHLY and CDR2 FYNNEI.

The CDR3: CASSEYVGGTGELFF. The CDR3 DNA reads as TGTGCCAGCAGTGAATACGTGGGGGGTACCGGGGAGCTGTTTTTT. V gene TRBV25-1 combines with J gene TRBJ2-2; weak D call: TRBD2 (6 bases). Germline loops: CDR1 MGHDK, CDR2 SYGVNS. The V gene lost 0 bases and the J gene lost 5 bases, with 10 bases spanning the gap. The CDR3 has 15 amino acids.

The chain joins TRBV2 to TRBJ1-5, with D tentatively TRBD1 (5 bases). The CDR3 is 16 residues long. The V gene's germline CDR1 is SNHLY and CDR2 FYNNEI. Trimming stripped 11 bases from V and 4 bases from J, with 24 bases between. CDR3 protein: CASAAQGLLINQPQHF. CDR3 nucleotide sequence: TGTGCCTCCGCGGCTCAGGGTCTTTTGATAAATCAGCCCCAGCATTTT.

The chain has TRBV4-1 and TRBJ1-3, with D unclear. Germline V gene data show CDR1 as MGHRA and CDR2 as YSYEKL. V lost 4 bases and J 4 bases, leaving 17 bases between the germline ends. The CDR3 spans 16 residues. The CDR3 protein is CASSLTRGLKGNTIYF. The CDR3 coding sequence is TGCGCCAGCAGCCTAACCCGAGGGCTGAAGGGAAACACCATATATTTT.

As concerns this clone: One end of the junction is discordant with germline, which a read error may explain. The chain carries TRBV25-1 and TRBJ1-1; possibly TRBD1 for D (6 bases). CDR3 size: 14 residues. CDR1 and CDR2 from the germline V gene are MGHDK and SYGVNS. CDR3 protein: CASSESQGQTEAFF. In DNA form, the CDR3 reads TGTGCCAGCAGCGAATCGCAGGGGCAAACTGAAGCTTTCTTT.

Remarks on this clone: The same CDR3 arises from other DNA sequences in this sample as well. This chain joins TRBV2 and TRBJ1-3; maybe TRBD1 (5 bases). V lost 5 bases and J 2 bases, leaving 7 bases between the germline ends. The CDR3 loop spans 13 amino acids. Germline CDR1 is SNHLY and CDR2 is FYNNEI. CDR3 bases: TGTGCCAGCAGTAGGGGACCTGGAAACACCATATATTTT. It yields the protein CASSRGPGNTIYF.

The J gene is TRBJ1-6, the V gene TRBV2; the D is unclear. The CDR3 has 12 amino acids. V gave up 3 bases and J gave up 6 bases, with 3 bases separating them. From germline, CDR1 is SNHLY and CDR2 FYNNEI. The CDR3 sequence is CASSESNSPLHF. In DNA, the CDR3 is TGTGCCAGCAGTGAGTCTAATTCACCCCTCCACTTT.

The chain employs TRBV7-3 and TRBJ2-2; D not resolved. The CDR3 has 14 amino acids. CDR1 and CDR2 (germline): SGHTA, FQGTGA. V lost 1 base, J lost 6 bases, and 9 bases lay in between. Here the CDR3 reads CASSLSMGAGELFF. CDR3 in DNA: TGTGCCAGCAGCTTAAGTATGGGCGCCGGGGAGCTGTTTTTT.

The CDR3 reads CASSTLLAGGDVEQFF. The CDR3 DNA reads TGTGCCAGCAGTACCCTCCTAGCGGGGGGGGATGTTGAACAGTTCTTC. The V gene is TRBV6-2 or TRBV6-3, the J gene TRBJ2-1; 12 nucleotides align to TRBD2. J lost 13 bases, V lost 5 bases, and 15 bases had no gene match. Germline V gives CDR1 MNHEY, CDR2 SVGEGT. This CDR3 is built from 16 residues.

This clone was detected only once. CDR3 nucleotide sequence: TGTGCCAGCAGCCAAGGTTTCTCTGGGGCCAACGTCCTGACTTTC. Residues: CASSQGFSGANVLTF. The chain has TRBV3-1 (or the pseudogene TRBV3-2) and TRBJ2-6, with no clear D. The CDR3 spans 15 residues. V was clipped by 1 base and J by 0 bases, with 4 bases between them. The V gene's germline CDR1 is LGHDT and CDR2 YNNKEL (reference sequence).

The DNA of the CDR3 is TGTGCCAGCAGCCGGACTGTTCAAGAGACCCAGTACTTC. Amino acid sequence: CASSRTVQETQYF. The rearrangement joins TRBV5-4 to TRBJ2-5; D is possibly TRBD2 (5 bases). Trimming removed 4 bases at V and 2 bases at J, with 9 bases between. Germline CDR1 and CDR2: SGHNT and YYREEE (reference sequence). The CDR3 runs to 13 residues.

The V gene is TRBV27, the J gene TRBJ1-1; D possibly corresponds to TRBD1 (5 bases). This CDR3 spans 13 amino acids. Trimming shortened V by 3 bases and J by 9 bases, and 14 bases separated the two germline ends. CDR1 and CDR2 from the germline V gene are MNHEY and SMNVEV (reference sequence). The CDR3 DNA reads as TGTGCCAGCAGTTTGCTTTGGTCAGGGAAAGCTTTCTTT. Protein sequence: CASSLLWSGKAFF.

This clone was detected many times. The J gene is TRBJ2-7, the V gene TRBV4-1; 8 nucleotides align to TRBD1. The CDR3 extends over 16 amino acids. V shed 0 bases and J 0 bases; nucleotides not matched to a gene: 4. Germline V gene sequence: CDR1 MGHRA, CDR2 YSYEKL. DNA for the CDR3: TGCGCCAGCAGCCAAGATCGGGACAGGACCTCCTACGAGCAGTACGTC. It yields the protein CASSQDRDRTSYEQYV.

This clone has only a few counts. This chain links TRBV7-3 with TRBJ1-2; 8 nucleotides match TRBD1. Germline V gives CDR1 SGHTA, CDR2 FQGTGA. Trimming cost V 5 bases and J 2 bases; bases outside gene matches: 4. The CDR3 covers 14 residues. CDR3 residues: CASSQQGGNYGYTF. The CDR3 DNA reads as TGTGCCAGCAGCCAACAGGGGGGCAACTATGGCTACACCTTC. The full variable domain, rest sourced from reference TRBV7-3 and TRBJ1-2, is GAGVSQTPSNKVTEKGKYVELRCDPISGHTALYWYRQSLGQGPEFLIYFQGTGAADDSGLPNDRFFAVRPEGSVSTLKIQRTERGDSAVYLCASSQQGGNYGYTFGSGTRLTVV.

This sequence joins TRBV9 and TRBJ2-4, with 8 bases lining up with TRBD1. Germline loops: CDR1 SGDLS, CDR2 YYNGEE. The CDR3 spans 17 residues. V was clipped by 0 bases and J by 0 bases; unmatched bases: 5. This chain's CDR3 is CASSVVAGGLAKNIQYF. CDR3 nucleotides: TGTGCCAGCAGCGTAGTTGCAGGGGGCCTAGCCAAAAACATTCAGTACTTC.

The chain joins TRBV18 to TRBJ2-5; D remains ambiguous. V was cut by 4 bases and J by 3 bases, with 6 bases left in between. The CDR3 loop spans 12 amino acids. Per germline, CDR1 KGHSH and CDR2 LQKENI. The DNA of the CDR3 is TGTGCCAGCTCACTCCAGGAAGAGACCCAGTACTTC. Its protein product is CASSLQEETQYF.

This clone counts as medium-sized. The chain recombines TRBV2 with TRBJ2-2, with 9 nucleotides matching TRBD1. J gave up 6 bases and V 6 bases, and 5 bases lay outside the gene matches. CDR1 SNHLY and CDR2 FYNNEI come from the germline V gene. The CDR3 extends over 14 amino acids. CDR3 region: CASRDRGSAGELFF. In nucleotides, the CDR3 is TGTGCCAGCAGGGACAGGGGATCGGCCGGGGAGCTGTTTTTT.

The chain combines TRBV28 with TRBJ1-1, with D hard to call. The CDR3 has 13 residues. Trimming took off 3 bases at V and 1 base at J, with 6 bases between the two ends. Germline-derived CDR1 and CDR2 are MDHEN and SYDVKM. The CDR3 reads CASSFRGNTEAFF. CDR3 coding DNA: TGTGCCAGCAGTTTCCGTGGGAACACTGAAGCTTTCTTT.

This clone occurred a few times. The chain is built from TRBV4-1 and TRBJ1-1; the D gene is possibly TRBD1 (5 bases). CDR1 MGHRA and CDR2 YSYEKL come from the germline V gene. The CDR3 spans 14 residues. Trimming removed 5 bases at V and 4 bases at J, with 14 bases between. CDR3 sequence: CASSAPTVGTEAFF. The CDR3 bases are TGCGCCAGCAGCGCCCCGACAGTGGGCACTGAAGCTTTCTTT.

The J gene is TRBJ2-1, the V gene TRBV29-1; TRBD2 is a possible D gene (6 bases). CDR3 length: 14 amino acids. Germline V gene lookup returns CDR1 SQVTM and CDR2 ANQGSEA. Trimming cost V 4 bases and J 3 bases, with 13 bases left between them. CDR3 protein: CSVVRGSYYNEQFF. The CDR3 region has the DNA TGCAGCGTTGTTCGGGGGTCCTACTACAATGAGCAGTTCTTC.

This clone showed up just once. V and J are TRBV25-1 and TRBJ1-3; 8 bases line up with TRBD1. The trim removed 1 base at V and 2 bases at J, leaving 10 bases unmatched. CDR1 is MGHDK and CDR2 is SYGVNS in the germline V gene. The CDR3 is 18 residues long. Written as DNA, the CDR3 is TGTGCCAGCAGTGAATTAATAGACAGGGGAAAACCTGGAAACACCATATATTTT. Its protein product is CASSELIDRGKPGNTIYF.

The V and J genes are TRBV7-8 and TRBJ2-5; D gene uncertain. Germline CDR1 is SGHVS and CDR2 is FQNEAQ. The V gene lost 5 bases and the J gene lost 0 bases, with 4 bases spanning the gap. This CDR3 is 12 amino acids long. CDR3 amino acids: CASSDHQETQYF. Written as DNA, the CDR3 is TGTGCCAGCAGCGACCACCAAGAGACCCAGTACTTC.

DNA of the CDR3: TGCAGCGCCGAGAGGAACACTGAAGCTTTCTTT. This codes for CSAERNTEAFF. The V call is TRBV29-1, the J call TRBJ1-1; D unresolved. The CDR3 runs to 11 residues. V was pared by 7 bases and J by 1 base, with 7 bases between. Germline CDR1 reads SQVTM; CDR2 reads ANQGSEA.

This clone turned up a few times. This chain connects TRBV4-3 to TRBJ1-2; D is unresolved. V lost 0 bases and J lost 3, with 8 bases in between. The CDR3 is 14 residues long. Germline lookup yields CDR1 LGHNA and CDR2 YSLEER. CDR3 residues: CASSQEWSHYGYTF. In nucleotides, the CDR3 is TGCGCCAGCAGCCAAGAGTGGAGTCACTATGGCTACACCTTC.

The chain links TRBV6-6 to TRBJ1-6; D is undetermined. CDR1 and CDR2 (germline): MNHNY, SVGAGI (reference sequence). V lost 5 bases, J lost 10 bases, and 9 bases lay in between. CDR3 size: 12 residues. This chain's CDR3 is CASSTRESPLHF. The DNA for the CDR3 is TGTGCCAGCAGTACGAGGGAGTCACCCCTCCACTTT.

V and J are TRBV29-1 and TRBJ1-1; TRBD1 matches 9 bases. CDR3 length: 13 amino acids. Germline lookup yields CDR1 SQVTM and CDR2 ANQGSEA. Germline trimming cut 3 bases from V and 10 bases from J; bases unmatched to any gene: 9. The CDR3 region is CSVDKTGGDGAFF. The CDR3 nucleotides read TGCAGCGTTGATAAGACAGGGGGAGATGGAGCTTTCTTT.

J is TRBJ1-1 and V is TRBV18; TRBD1 might be the D (5 bases). The germline V gene encodes CDR1 KGHSH and CDR2 LQKENI. There are 18 residues in the CDR3. With 2 bases removed from V and 6 bases from J, the gap between germline ends came to 25 bases. The CDR3 here is CASSPSIARGPAVAEAFF. The CDR3 bases are TGTGCCAGCTCACCAAGTATCGCGAGGGGCCCGGCGGTGGCTGAAGCTTTCTTT.